This T cell receptor (beta chain) is from a study of T cell responses to AZD1222 COVID-19 vaccine. The protocol was immunoSEQ multiplex PCR, while the TCRdb copy is restricted to in-frame clones and leaves out a portion. The data contain approximately 60,000 clones, more than 65% of them singletons. Germline V gene sequence: CDR1 LGHNA, CDR2 YNFKEQ. V shed 2 bases, J shed 6 bases, and the junction held 7 bases outside the gene matches. The length of the CDR3 is 15 residues. Specimen: peripheral blood, collected on day 0 of AZD1222 vaccination. This receptor was obtained from an adult in good health. This sequence joins TRBV4-2 and TRBJ1-2; 9 bases line up with TRBD1. The CDR3 nucleotides read TGTGCCAGCAGCCAAAGTGGGGGACAGGGCGATGGCTACACCTTC. This gives the protein CASSQSGGQGDGYTF.